These 10 T cell receptor beta chains came from one sample sequenced in a study of human T cells and chemical hapten exposure. One entry per CDR3 protein, called by TCRdb with MiXCR from the RACE reads. The sample holds roughly 100,000 distinct CDR3 sequences; roughly 11% are singletons and the top ten take roughly 3.5%. The time point: patch test 1, 2 weeks after DPC sensitization. Treatment noted: therapeutic diphenylcyclopropenone sensitization with weekly scalp DPC. Sequencing was performed on whole blood, taken in connection with sensitization to the hapten diphenylcyclopropenone (DPC). These TCRs come from a woman aged 40 to 49 with alopecia areata. Some clones in this sample may be carry-over from other donors' samples.

The rearrangement joins TRBV28 to TRBJ2-1; D may be TRBD2 (5 bases). V was cut by 3 bases and J by 7 bases, with 16 bases left in between. The CDR3 covers 15 residues. Per germline, CDR1 MDHEN and CDR2 SYDVKM. CDR3 in amino acids: CASSFRLRERNEQFF. In DNA form, the CDR3 reads TGTGCCAGCAGTTTCAGGCTACGGGAAAGGAATGAGCAGTTCTTC.

This clonotype was counted many times. The chain uses TRBV11-2 and TRBJ2-5; D remains ambiguous. The V gene lost 4 bases and the J gene lost 2 bases, with 8 bases spanning the gap. Germline CDR1 reads SGHAT; CDR2 reads FQNNGV. The CDR3 is made up of 13 amino acids. CDR3 in DNA: TGTGCCAGCAGCTCGACAACACAAGAGACCCAGTACTTC. This sequence encodes CASSSTTQETQYF.

This chain connects TRBV6-2 or TRBV6-3 to TRBJ2-2, with 9 bases aligning to TRBD2. CDR3 length equals 13 residues. Germline-derived CDR1 and CDR2 are MNHEY and SVGEGT. V was clipped by 11 bases and J by 4 bases; unmatched bases: 5. The chain's CDR3 is CALSGSVTGELFF. The DNA for the CDR3 is TGTGCCCTTAGCGGGAGTGTCACCGGGGAGCTGTTTTTT.

In this sample, this clonotype turned up a few times. An end of the junction differs from the germline gene, which may be a read error. This chain uses TRBV7-2 with TRBJ2-2, with D perhaps matching TRBD1 (7 bases). The CDR3 is 14 amino acids. The germline V gene has CDR1 SGHTA and CDR2 FQGNSA. CDR3 loop: CASSWQGGTGELFF. In nucleotides, the CDR3 is TGCGCCAGCAGCTGGCAGGGGGGCACCGGGGAGCTGTTTTTT.

This clonotype was detected a few times. The V call is TRBV18, the J call TRBJ1-5; D is undetermined. The CDR3 runs to 14 residues. Germline values: CDR1 KGHSH, CDR2 LQKENI. Trimming took off 6 bases at V and 3 bases at J, with 12 bases between the two ends. The CDR3: CASSNTGNNQPQHF. CDR3 DNA sequence: TGTGCCAGCTCCAACACCGGGAACAATCAGCCCCAGCATTTT.

This clonotype turned up a few times. This chain uses TRBV5-1 with TRBJ2-3; 10 nucleotides agree with TRBD2. The V segment lost 4 bases and the J segment 4 bases; nucleotides outside the gene matches: 9. Germline V gene data show CDR1 as SGHRS and CDR2 as YFSETQ. The CDR3 sequence is 16 residues long. CDR3 sequence reads: CASSTGLASIADTQYF. The CDR3 DNA reads as TGCGCCAGCAGCACGGGACTAGCGTCTATCGCAGATACGCAGTATTTT.

The chain carries TRBV29-1 and TRBJ1-4, with 7 bases that match TRBD1. The CDR3 length is 13 residues. From germline, CDR1 is SQVTM and CDR2 ANQGSEA. J gave up 10 bases and V 7 bases, and 12 bases lay outside the gene matches. The CDR3 loop reads CSGRQAQGGKLFF. CDR3 bases: TGCAGCGGACGACAGGCGCAGGGGGGAAAACTGTTTTTT.

This clonotype was observed many times. The genes are TRBV6-2 or TRBV6-3 and TRBJ2-7; 9 nucleotides line up with TRBD1. The CDR3 is made up of 17 amino acids. V shed 5 bases, J shed 5 bases, and the junction held 16 bases outside the gene matches. Germline V gene data show CDR1 as MNHEY and CDR2 as SVGEGT. CDR3 DNA: TGTGCCAGCAGTCCGATTCCGGGACAGGGTTTTGCGGACGAGCAGTACTTC. It translates to CASSPIPGQGFADEQYF.

This clonotype came up a few times. The rearrangement joins TRBV4-1 to TRBJ2-7; TRBD2 agrees at 13 bases. The CDR3 covers 19 residues. With 3 bases clipped from V and 4 bases from J, the junction kept 15 bases outside the gene matches. Germline V lookup: CDR1 MGHRA, CDR2 YSYEKL. The CDR3 DNA reads TGCGCCAGCAGCCACTTAGGGGTACTAGCGGGAGGGCCAGGGTACGAGCAGTACTTC. Translation: CASSHLGVLAGGPGYEQYF.

This clonotype was seen many times. The V gene is TRBV27, the J gene TRBJ1-6, with D maybe TRBD1 (5 bases). Trimming left V 7 bases short and J 10 bases short, with 23 bases between. The germline CDR1 and CDR2 sequences are MNHEY and SMNVEV (reference sequence). The length of the CDR3 is 16 residues. CDR3 nucleotides: TGTGCCAGCACGGTCGCGTTATCGGGGCTAGGGTCACCCCTCCACTTT. It is translated as CASTVALSGLGSPLHF.